These 21 T cell receptor beta chains share one sample of origin, sequenced in a study of cytomegalovirus exposure and HLA in healthy donors. The PCR employed 60 Vbeta primers together with 13 Jbeta primers. The assay was immunoSEQ multiplex PCR, and TCRdb's table has in-frame clones only and misses some. The data hold approximately 100,000 clones, with over 60% observed a single time. The sequencing input was PBMCs. All receptors derive from a female donor in good health and CMV-seropositive.

The chain combines TRBV7-9 with TRBJ1-4; weak D call: TRBD1 (5 bases). CDR1 is SEHNR, CDR2 FQNEAQ, per germline (reference sequence). The V gene lost 7 bases and the J gene lost 8 bases, with 11 bases spanning the gap. This CDR3 region has 12 residues. CDR3 coding DNA: TGTGCCAGCAACTCCCGGGGGGAAAAACTGTTTTTT. It yields the protein CASNSRGEKLFF. Full variable domain (missing parts from reference TRBV7-9 and TRBJ1-4): DTGVSQNPRHKITKRGQNVTFRCDPISEHNRLYWYRQTLGQGPEFLTYFQNEAQLEKSRLLSDRFSAERPKGSFSTLEIQRTEQGDSAMYLCASNSRGEKLFFGSGTQLSVL.

The table lists this clone with a few counts. The rearrangement uses TRBV25-1 and TRBJ1-2; D possibly corresponds to TRBD1 (5 bases). This CDR3 is built from 13 residues. In germline, CDR1 is MGHDK, CDR2 SYGVNS. V gave up 10 bases and J gave up 0 bases, with 12 bases separating them. CDR3 in DNA: TGTGCCAATACGACAGAGTCTAACTATGGCTACACCTTC. Amino acids: CANTTESNYGYTF.

V and J are TRBV5-1 and TRBJ2-1; 13 bases align to TRBD2. The V segment lost 0 bases and the J segment 6 bases; nucleotides outside the gene matches: 3. CDR1 and CDR2 (germline): SGHRS, YFSETQ. The CDR3 extends over 16 amino acids. DNA for the CDR3: TGCGCCAGCAGCTTGGGGGGACTAGCGGGGCTCAATGAGCAGTTCTTC. It is translated as CASSLGGLAGLNEQFF.

The CDR3 is CASSLGGGGGRANEQFF. DNA of the CDR3: TGTGCCAGCAGCTTAGGGGGAGGTGGCGGGAGGGCAAATGAGCAGTTCTTC. The V gene is TRBV7-9, the J gene TRBJ2-1; 9 nucleotides align to TRBD2. This CDR3 region has 17 residues. Germline V gives CDR1 SEHNR, CDR2 FQNEAQ (reference sequence). J lost 7 bases, V lost 1 base, and 11 bases had no gene match.

The genes are TRBV25-1 and TRBJ2-7, with TRBD2 matching over 11 bases. J was trimmed by 3 bases and V by 7 bases; bases with no gene match: 8. Germline-derived CDR1 and CDR2 are MGHDK and SYGVNS. This CDR3 has 15 residues. CDR3 region: CASTGRGTSGYEQYF. The CDR3 nucleotides read TGTGCCAGCACCGGACGGGGGACTAGCGGCTACGAGCAGTACTTC.

The V and J genes are TRBV6-5 and TRBJ1-2; 7 bases are shared with TRBD1. Per germline, CDR1 MNHEY and CDR2 SVGAGI. V trimming: 5 bases; J trimming: 0 bases; junction bases outside the gene matches: 3. This CDR3 contains 14 residues. CDR3 nucleotide sequence: TGTGCCAGCAGTGAGGGACAGCCTAACTATGGCTACACCTTC. This sequence encodes CASSEGQPNYGYTF.

This sequence joins TRBV28 and TRBJ1-2, with D possibly matching TRBD1 (5 bases). The CDR3 length is 14 residues. Germline CDR1 is MDHEN and CDR2 is SYDVKM. The ends were cut back, 5 bases at V and 3 bases at J, with 13 bases in the middle. The CDR3 region is CASSDEGRDYGYTF. For the CDR3, the DNA is TGTGCCAGCAGTGATGAGGGGAGGGACTATGGCTACACCTTC.

The genes are TRBV7-8 and TRBJ2-1, with a weak D call TRBD1 (5 bases). Germline V lookup: CDR1 SGHVS, CDR2 FQNEAQ. The CDR3 is 12 residues long. Trimming removed 5 bases at V and 10 bases at J, with 12 bases between. CDR3 bases: TGTGCCAGCAGCCAACGGACAAGCGAGCAGTTCTTC. This sequence encodes CASSQRTSEQFF. Full variable domain (outside the CDR3, taken from reference TRBV7-8 and TRBJ2-1): GAGVSQSPRYKVAKRGQDVALRCDPISGHVSLFWYQQALGQGPEFLTYFQNEAQLDKSGLPSDRFFAERPEGSVSTLKIQRTQQEDSAVYLCASSQRTSEQFFGPGTRLTVL.

The chain combines TRBV19 with TRBJ1-1, with 9 bases fitting TRBD1. Germline CDR1 is LNHDA and CDR2 is SQIVND (reference sequence). CDR3 length: 11 amino acids. Trimming at V came to 7 bases and at J to 9 bases, leaving 3 bases not matched to a gene. The CDR3 loop reads CASMGTGKAFF. In DNA form, the CDR3 reads TGTGCCAGTATGGGGACAGGGAAAGCTTTCTTT.

V gene TRBV2 combines with J gene TRBJ1-1; 7 positions match TRBD1. The germline V gene has CDR1 SNHLY and CDR2 FYNNEI. The CDR3 has 14 residues. V dropped 6 bases and J dropped 0; count of bases not matched to a gene: 4. This CDR3 is CASRGTVMNTEAFF. The CDR3 nucleotides read TGTGCCAGCAGAGGGACAGTAATGAACACTGAAGCTTTCTTT. The full variable domain, with the rest looked up from reference TRBV2 and TRBJ1-1, is EPEVTQTPSHQVTQMGQEVILRCVPISNHLYFYWYRQILGQKVEFLVSFYNNEISEKSEIFDDQFSVERPDGSNFTLKIRSTKLEDSAMYFCASRGTVMNTEAFFGQGTRLTVV.

V usage is TRBV6-5 and J usage is TRBJ1-4; no reliable D call. The CDR3 length is 15 residues. V lost 5 bases and J 7 bases, leaving 17 bases between the germline ends. Germline V gives CDR1 MNHEY, CDR2 SVGAGI. This CDR3 reads CASSAGLLMGEKLFF. The CDR3 DNA sequence: TGTGCCAGCAGTGCTGGACTATTGATGGGTGAAAAACTGTTTTTT.

The V gene is TRBV5-1, the J gene TRBJ1-1, with TRBD1 as a possible D gene (6 bases). The V gene's germline CDR1 is SGHRS and CDR2 YFSETQ. The germline V and J ends were trimmed by 4 bases and 3 bases, with 13 bases remaining between them. The CDR3 is 14 amino acids. As DNA, the CDR3 is TGCGCCAGCAGCCTAGGGGGTGTGGACACTGAAGCTTTCTTT. It is translated as CASSLGGVDTEAFF.

This sequence joins TRBV30 and TRBJ2-7, with D perhaps TRBD1 (6 bases). Germline V gives CDR1 GTSNPN, CDR2 SVGIG (reference sequence). With 5 bases removed from V and 5 bases from J, the gap between germline ends came to 19 bases. This CDR3 is built from 14 residues. CDR3 nucleotide sequence: TGTGCCTGGGCACCCCTACAGGGATTCAACGAGCAGTACTTC. It yields the protein CAWAPLQGFNEQYF.

This clone was seen a single time. This chain connects TRBV6-1 to TRBJ2-7; 15 positions agree with TRBD2. The CDR3 is made up of 13 amino acids. The germline gives CDR1 MNHNS, CDR2 SASEGT. V was clipped by 10 bases and J by 6 bases; unmatched bases: 4. The CDR3 here is CANGLAGGGEQYF. In DNA form, the CDR3 reads TGTGCCAATGGACTAGCGGGAGGGGGCGAGCAGTACTTC.

This rearrangement joins TRBV2 to TRBJ2-7; 7 nucleotides agree with TRBD2. Trimming cost V 4 bases and J 3 bases; bases outside gene matches: 9. Germline V gene data show CDR1 as SNHLY and CDR2 as FYNNEI. CDR3 length: 15 residues. CDR3 coding DNA: TGTGCCAGCAGTGCCGAGGGACTACCCTACTACGAGCAGTACTTC. Translation: CASSAEGLPYYEQYF.

This chain connects TRBV6-1 to TRBJ1-3; D is uncertain. The CDR3 totals 15 residues. Germline-derived CDR1 and CDR2 are MNHNS and SASEGT. With 5 bases removed from V and 3 bases from J, the gap between germline ends came to 14 bases. CDR3 sequence: CASSTHPPLGNTIYF. The CDR3 nucleotides are TGTGCCAGCAGTACACATCCACCCCTTGGAAACACCATATATTTT.

J is TRBJ2-3 and V is TRBV11-3, with 16 nucleotides matching TRBD2. Germline V gene sequence: CDR1 SGHNT, CDR2 YENEEA. With V trimmed by 5 bases and J by 6 bases, 8 bases remained unmatched. This CDR3 contains 17 residues. The CDR3 region has the DNA TGTGCCAGCAGCCCGGGGACTAGCGGGAGGGTTGCGGATACGCAGTATTTT. As protein: CASSPGTSGRVADTQYF.

The chain is built from TRBV18 and TRBJ2-2, with 8 bases lining up with TRBD1. V dropped 5 bases and J dropped 6; count of bases not matched to a gene: 2. The CDR3 runs 13 residues. The germline V gene encodes CDR1 KGHSH and CDR2 LQKENI. CDR3 sequence reads: CASSGQGSGELFF. In nucleotides, the CDR3 is TGTGCCAGCTCAGGACAGGGCTCCGGGGAGCTGTTTTTT.

This clone was counted a few times. The chain has TRBV6-5 and TRBJ1-1; no reliable D call. V dropped 8 bases and J dropped 0 bases, with 7 bases sitting between them. The V gene's germline CDR1 is MNHEY and CDR2 SVGAGI. This CDR3 is built from 12 residues. This CDR3 is CASYSVNTEAFF. In nucleotides, the CDR3 is TGTGCCAGCTATAGTGTGAACACTGAAGCTTTCTTT.

The V call is TRBV5-1, the J call TRBJ2-2; D is unresolved. The CDR3 is made up of 15 amino acids. The V end lost 2 bases, the J end lost 1 base, and 9 bases lay between the germline ends. The germline gives CDR1 SGHRS, CDR2 YFSETQ. The CDR3 bases are TGCGCCAGCAGCTTAACTCAGGTGAACACCGGGGAGCTGTTTTTT. Residues: CASSLTQVNTGELFF.

The chain uses TRBV19 and TRBJ1-1; unclear D gene. CDR3 length: 14 amino acids. V lost 6 bases and J 5 bases, leaving 16 bases between the germline ends. Germline V lookup: CDR1 LNHDA, CDR2 SQIVND (reference sequence). CDR3 nucleotides: TGTGCCAGTAGCACGTATCTGGGCGATACTGAAGCTTTCTTT. It encodes CASSTYLGDTEAFF.